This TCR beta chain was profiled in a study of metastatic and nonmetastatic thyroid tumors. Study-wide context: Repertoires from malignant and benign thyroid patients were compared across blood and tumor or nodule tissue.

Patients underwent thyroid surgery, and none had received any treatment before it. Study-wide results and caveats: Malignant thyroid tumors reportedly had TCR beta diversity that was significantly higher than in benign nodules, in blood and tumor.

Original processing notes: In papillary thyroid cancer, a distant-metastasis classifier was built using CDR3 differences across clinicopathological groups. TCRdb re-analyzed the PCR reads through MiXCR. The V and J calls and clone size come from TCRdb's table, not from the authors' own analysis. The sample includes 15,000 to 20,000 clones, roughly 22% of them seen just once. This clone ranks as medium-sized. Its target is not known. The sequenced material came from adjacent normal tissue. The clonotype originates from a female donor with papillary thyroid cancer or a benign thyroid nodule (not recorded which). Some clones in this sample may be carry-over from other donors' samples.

CDR3 residues: CSAGDSPIYGYTF. The CDR3 nucleotides read TGCAGTGCTGGGGACAGCCCGATCTATGGCTACACCTTC. This chain uses TRBV20-1 with TRBJ1-2, with 7 bases aligning to TRBD1. The CDR3 extends over 13 amino acids. V was pared by 5 bases and J by 4 bases, with 7 bases of the junction left unmatched. Germline V gene sequence: CDR1 DFQATT, CDR2 SNEGSKA (reference sequence).